Each of the 3 T cell receptor beta chains below was sequenced from the same sample in a study of T cell changes during pregnancy in multiple sclerosis. The assay was immunoSEQ multiplex PCR, and TCRdb's table has in-frame clones only and misses some. The table shows over 20,000 clones, with about 90% occurring only once. Specimen: CD8+ T cells from peripheral blood mononuclear cells, collected after pregnancy. All receptors derive from a female donor with multiple sclerosis, enrolled in a pregnancy study.

This clone was counted once. This chain connects TRBV6-4 to TRBJ2-7; tentative D call: TRBD2 (5 bases). The CDR3 consists of 15 residues. Germline assignment: CDR1 MRHNA and CDR2 SNTAGT. The V end lost 6 bases, the J end lost 0 bases, and 15 bases lay between the germline ends. CDR3 residues: CASRQEVGSSYEQYF. The CDR3 nucleotides are TGTGCCAGCAGGCAGGAGGTGGGGAGCTCCTACGAGCAGTACTTC.

V usage is TRBV13 and J usage is TRBJ2-7, with D possibly matching TRBD2 (5 bases). V dropped 0 bases and J dropped 5 bases, with 14 bases sitting between them. The CDR3 contains 15 residues. Germline CDR1 reads PRHDT; CDR2 reads FYEKMQ (reference sequence). In DNA form, the CDR3 reads TGTGCCAGCAGCTTAGGCGGGAAGGACCCCGACGAGCAGTACTTC. It translates to CASSLGGKDPDEQYF.

The chain uses TRBV27 and TRBJ1-2; 7 bases map to TRBD1. Looked up from germline, CDR1 is MNHEY and CDR2 is SMNVEV (reference sequence). V shed 8 bases and J 4 bases; nucleotides not matched to a gene: 7. This CDR3 has 13 amino acids. The CDR3 reads CASSPGQTYGYTF. CDR3 DNA: TGTGCCAGCTCCCCGGGACAGACCTATGGCTACACCTTC.